A few counts support the clone carrying this T cell receptor beta chain. No antigen is known for it. This CDR3 is built from 19 residues. Germline assignment: CDR1 MNHEY and CDR2 SMNVEV (reference sequence). Trimming stripped 8 bases from V and 3 bases from J, with 31 bases between. This specimen comes from a study of T cells in Graves' hyperthyroidism and ophthalmopathy. Orbital computed tomography and thyroid ultrasound, together with serum TRAb and thyroxine and clinical symptoms, were used for diagnoses. Blood was drawn at first hyperthyroidism diagnosis, before any ophthalmopathy symptoms. PBMCs were sourced from 9 to 10 ml fresh peripheral blood. RNA transcripts yielded amplified TCR beta CDR3 regions. TCR CDR3 underwent first-round RT-PCR with the HTBI primer set. TCRdb re-called the multiplex PCR reads with MiXCR, one entry per CDR3 protein. The data hold 550,000 to 850,000 distinct CDR3 sequences, with 18% observed a single time.

Study-wide points: Blood also contained most expanded thyroid clonotypes above 0.001.

The receptor was isolated from a woman in her forties or fifties with Graves' hyperthyroidism that later progressed to Graves' ophthalmopathy. The chain uses TRBV27 and TRBJ1-2; TRBD1 is a possible D gene (5 bases). Sequencing used blood. The CDR3 region has the DNA TGTGCCAGCGACCCCCGCGACCGACACGACGAACAGGTTGACTATGGCTACACCTTC. It yields the protein CASDPRDRHDEQVDYGYTF.